Below, 15 T cell receptor beta chains from the same sample are listed, as sequenced in a study of human T cells and chemical hapten exposure. Before extraction, the whole blood was not fractionated, and total RNA was taken from it. TCRdb re-derived calls from the 5' RACE reads in MiXCR, one entry per CDR3 protein. The data contain about 110,000 distinct CDR3 sequences, approximately 20% of them singletons. The receptors were sampled from a human donor in good health.

This clonotype was detected a few times. V gene TRBV20-1 combines with J gene TRBJ1-5; unclear D gene. The CDR3 has 14 amino acids. V lost 3 bases, J lost 1 base, and 10 bases lay in between. Germline CDR1 DFQATT, CDR2 SNEGSKA (reference sequence). This CDR3 is CSARSPGSNQPQHF. The CDR3, as DNA: TGCAGTGCTAGGTCCCCGGGGAGCAATCAGCCCCAGCATTTT.

V and J are TRBV29-1 and TRBJ2-5; maybe TRBD2 (5 bases). This CDR3 region has 12 residues. Germline-derived CDR1 and CDR2 are SQVTM and ANQGSEA. V was clipped by 1 base and J by 3 bases, with 6 bases between them. The CDR3 region has the DNA TGCAGCGTTGAAGGAGCGGAAGAGACCCAGTACTTC. Its protein product is CSVEGAEETQYF.

The chain employs TRBV25-1 and TRBJ1-5; D gene uncertain. This CDR3 region has 15 residues. Trimming left V 3 bases short and J 11 bases short, with 20 bases between. Germline V gives CDR1 MGHDK, CDR2 SYGVNS. The CDR3 loop is CASSDRILTYAAQHF. DNA of the CDR3: TGTGCCAGCAGTGACCGTATTTTGACCTACGCAGCCCAGCATTTT.

The chain joins TRBV11-2 to TRBJ2-3; TRBD1 might be the D (6 bases). This CDR3 is built from 16 residues. Per germline, CDR1 SGHAT and CDR2 FQNNGV. V was pared by 6 bases and J by 1 base, with 17 bases between. CDR3 DNA: TGTGCCAGCAGTCCCAGGGGCAGCTTCGGCACAGATACGCAGTATTTT. Its translation: CASSPRGSFGTDTQYF.

There are a few counts of this clonotype. The chain has TRBV28 and TRBJ1-6; a weak D match, TRBD1 (6 bases). The ends were cut back, 7 bases at V and 9 bases at J, with 16 bases in the middle. The length of the CDR3 is 14 residues. The germline V gene encodes CDR1 MDHEN and CDR2 SYDVKM. This chain's CDR3 is CASNWAGEFSPLHF. Written as DNA, the CDR3 is TGTGCCAGCAACTGGGCAGGGGAGTTTTCACCCCTCCACTTT.

This clonotype was recorded a few times. The J gene is TRBJ2-1, the V gene TRBV5-1, with D maybe TRBD2 (5 bases). Germline values: CDR1 SGHRS, CDR2 YFSETQ. The CDR3 has 17 amino acids. V lost 4 bases and J 2 bases, leaving 19 bases between the germline ends. The CDR3 region has the DNA TGCGCCAGCAGCCCGAGGGCGCTAGCCGCAACCTACAATGAGCAGTTCTTC. Protein: CASSPRALAATYNEQFF.

This clonotype appeared once. The genes are TRBV7-3 and TRBJ1-2; tentatively, D is TRBD1 (5 bases). V dropped 3 bases and J dropped 6 bases, with 20 bases sitting between them. CDR1 is SGHTA and CDR2 is FQGTGA in the germline V gene. The CDR3 runs 16 residues. In DNA form, the CDR3 reads TGTGCCAGCAGCTTCTCCGGGACTCAGGCAAGGGATGGCTACACCTTC. As protein: CASSFSGTQARDGYTF.

Only a few counts were recorded for this clonotype. The V and J genes are TRBV19 and TRBJ1-5, with D hard to call. With 6 bases removed from V and 8 bases from J, the gap between germline ends came to 14 bases. This CDR3 region has 13 residues. Germline CDR1 is LNHDA and CDR2 is SQIVND (reference sequence). The CDR3 protein is CASRTAAMEPQHF. The DNA for the CDR3 is TGTGCCAGTAGAACGGCAGCTATGGAGCCCCAGCATTTT.

This chain connects TRBV29-1 to TRBJ2-1; TRBD1 matches at 10 bases. In germline, CDR1 is SQVTM, CDR2 ANQGSEA. J lost 5 bases, V lost 4 bases, and 5 bases had no gene match. The CDR3 consists of 14 residues. Written as DNA, the CDR3 is TGCAGCGTTGGGGGACAGGGGCCTGACAATGAGCAGTTCTTC. This encodes CSVGGQGPDNEQFF.

The chain links TRBV20-1 to TRBJ2-5; no definite D call. V gave up 4 bases and J gave up 1 base, with 1 base separating them. Germline values: CDR1 DFQATT, CDR2 SNEGSKA (reference sequence). This CDR3 has 10 amino acids. The CDR3 coding sequence is TGCAGTGCTATCCAAGAGACCCAGTACTTC. Translated: CSAIQETQYF.

The V and J genes are TRBV7-8 and TRBJ2-2; D is perhaps TRBD1 (6 bases). CDR3 length: 16 amino acids. Trimming removed 1 base at V and 5 bases at J, with 14 bases between. Looked up from germline, CDR1 is SGHVS and CDR2 is FQNEAQ. The CDR3 here is CASSLGTTGGTGELFF. The CDR3 coding sequence is TGTGCCAGCAGCTTAGGCACGACAGGTGGAACCGGGGAGCTGTTTTTT. The full variable domain, rest sourced from reference TRBV7-8 and TRBJ2-2, is GAGVSQSPRYKVAKRGQDVALRCDPISGHVSLFWYQQALGQGPEFLTYFQNEAQLDKSGLPSDRFFAERPEGSVSTLKIQRTQQEDSAVYLCASSLGTTGGTGELFFGEGSRLTVL.

This clonotype was counted between two and nine times. The chain is built from TRBV11-2 and TRBJ2-7; D perhaps matches TRBD1 (5 bases). The CDR3 contains 13 residues. Trimming shortened V by 3 bases and J by 5 bases, and 11 bases separated the two germline ends. From germline, CDR1 is SGHAT and CDR2 FQNNGV. The CDR3 spells CASSFWGRDEQYF. In nucleotides, the CDR3 is TGTGCCAGCAGCTTCTGGGGCAGGGACGAGCAGTACTTC.

This chain connects TRBV28 to TRBJ2-1; D is ambiguous. The length of the CDR3 is 18 residues. Trimming removed 4 bases from V and 0 bases from J, with 19 bases in between. Per the germline V gene, CDR1 is MDHEN and CDR2 is SYDVKM. Here the CDR3 DNA reads TGTGCCAGCAGTTCTCCCCAATATGGGCTTAGCTCCTACAATGAGCAGTTCTTC. Translating it yields CASSSPQYGLSSYNEQFF.

This chain uses TRBV6-5 with TRBJ1-1, with D maybe TRBD1 (5 bases). The CDR3 runs to 18 residues. V was clipped by 0 bases and J by 0 bases, with 17 bases between them. Germline CDR1 is MNHEY and CDR2 is SVGAGI. The DNA for the CDR3 is TGTGCCAGCAGTTACTCCGGCGGCAGGGTAGTCGTGAACACTGAAGCTTTCTTT. Its translation is CASSYSGGRVVVNTEAFF.

This clonotype turned up a few times. The chain has TRBV20-1 and TRBJ1-4; no clear D gene. In germline, CDR1 is DFQATT, CDR2 SNEGSKA (reference sequence). This CDR3 region has 15 residues. Trimming stripped 3 bases from V and 3 bases from J, with 14 bases between. CDR3 sequence: CSASVTRTSNEKLFF. In DNA, the CDR3 is TGCAGTGCTAGTGTAACTCGGACCTCTAATGAAAAACTGTTTTTT.